The source of this T cell receptor beta chain is a study of CD8 T cells in Susac syndrome. CDR3 size: 14 residues. Germline V lookup: CDR1 MGHDK, CDR2 SYGVNS. Trimming stripped 3 bases from V and 1 base from J, with 9 bases between. With random hexamers, reverse transcription was performed on roughly 0.45 to 1 ug of RNA. immunoSEQ multiplex PCR amplified TCR beta CDR3 across 54 Vbeta, 13 Jbeta. Using its own MiXCR run on the immunoSEQ multiplex PCR reads, TCRdb lists one record per CDR3 protein. The table shows 180,000 or so distinct CDR3 sequences, with over 85% occurring only once. This chain joins TRBV25-1 and TRBJ1-1; weak D call: TRBD1 (5 bases). Material: CD4+ T cells from PBMCs. The TCR comes from a human donor in good health. The CDR3 nucleotides are TGTGCCAGCAGTGAGAGACAGCAGAACACTGAAGCTTTCTTT. This translates into CASSERQQNTEAFF.